Sequencing of this TCR beta chain was carried out in a study of CD8 T cells in Susac syndrome. It was negative isolation that provided the CD8+ and CD4+ T cells, whereas TEMRA cells were enriched by FACS. A quantity of roughly 0.5 to 1 ug RNA underwent reverse transcription using random hexamers. MiXCR, run by TCRdb on the immunoSEQ multiplex PCR reads, gives a single entry per CDR3 protein. The profile shows more than 150,000 distinct CDR3 sequences, about 94% of them singletons. Deletions cut 0 bases from V and 6 bases from J, with 17 bases between. Germline V gene lookup returns CDR1 DFQATT and CDR2 SNEGSKA (reference sequence). The CDR3 extends over 15 amino acids.

The V and J genes are TRBV20-1 and TRBJ1-2, with D unclear. The sequence was obtained from a human donor with multiple sclerosis. Specimen: CD8+ T cells from PBMCs. DNA for the CDR3: TGCAGTGCTAGAGACCCCTCGCGAGGATCGCATGGCTACACCTTC. Amino acids: CSARDPSRGSHGYTF.